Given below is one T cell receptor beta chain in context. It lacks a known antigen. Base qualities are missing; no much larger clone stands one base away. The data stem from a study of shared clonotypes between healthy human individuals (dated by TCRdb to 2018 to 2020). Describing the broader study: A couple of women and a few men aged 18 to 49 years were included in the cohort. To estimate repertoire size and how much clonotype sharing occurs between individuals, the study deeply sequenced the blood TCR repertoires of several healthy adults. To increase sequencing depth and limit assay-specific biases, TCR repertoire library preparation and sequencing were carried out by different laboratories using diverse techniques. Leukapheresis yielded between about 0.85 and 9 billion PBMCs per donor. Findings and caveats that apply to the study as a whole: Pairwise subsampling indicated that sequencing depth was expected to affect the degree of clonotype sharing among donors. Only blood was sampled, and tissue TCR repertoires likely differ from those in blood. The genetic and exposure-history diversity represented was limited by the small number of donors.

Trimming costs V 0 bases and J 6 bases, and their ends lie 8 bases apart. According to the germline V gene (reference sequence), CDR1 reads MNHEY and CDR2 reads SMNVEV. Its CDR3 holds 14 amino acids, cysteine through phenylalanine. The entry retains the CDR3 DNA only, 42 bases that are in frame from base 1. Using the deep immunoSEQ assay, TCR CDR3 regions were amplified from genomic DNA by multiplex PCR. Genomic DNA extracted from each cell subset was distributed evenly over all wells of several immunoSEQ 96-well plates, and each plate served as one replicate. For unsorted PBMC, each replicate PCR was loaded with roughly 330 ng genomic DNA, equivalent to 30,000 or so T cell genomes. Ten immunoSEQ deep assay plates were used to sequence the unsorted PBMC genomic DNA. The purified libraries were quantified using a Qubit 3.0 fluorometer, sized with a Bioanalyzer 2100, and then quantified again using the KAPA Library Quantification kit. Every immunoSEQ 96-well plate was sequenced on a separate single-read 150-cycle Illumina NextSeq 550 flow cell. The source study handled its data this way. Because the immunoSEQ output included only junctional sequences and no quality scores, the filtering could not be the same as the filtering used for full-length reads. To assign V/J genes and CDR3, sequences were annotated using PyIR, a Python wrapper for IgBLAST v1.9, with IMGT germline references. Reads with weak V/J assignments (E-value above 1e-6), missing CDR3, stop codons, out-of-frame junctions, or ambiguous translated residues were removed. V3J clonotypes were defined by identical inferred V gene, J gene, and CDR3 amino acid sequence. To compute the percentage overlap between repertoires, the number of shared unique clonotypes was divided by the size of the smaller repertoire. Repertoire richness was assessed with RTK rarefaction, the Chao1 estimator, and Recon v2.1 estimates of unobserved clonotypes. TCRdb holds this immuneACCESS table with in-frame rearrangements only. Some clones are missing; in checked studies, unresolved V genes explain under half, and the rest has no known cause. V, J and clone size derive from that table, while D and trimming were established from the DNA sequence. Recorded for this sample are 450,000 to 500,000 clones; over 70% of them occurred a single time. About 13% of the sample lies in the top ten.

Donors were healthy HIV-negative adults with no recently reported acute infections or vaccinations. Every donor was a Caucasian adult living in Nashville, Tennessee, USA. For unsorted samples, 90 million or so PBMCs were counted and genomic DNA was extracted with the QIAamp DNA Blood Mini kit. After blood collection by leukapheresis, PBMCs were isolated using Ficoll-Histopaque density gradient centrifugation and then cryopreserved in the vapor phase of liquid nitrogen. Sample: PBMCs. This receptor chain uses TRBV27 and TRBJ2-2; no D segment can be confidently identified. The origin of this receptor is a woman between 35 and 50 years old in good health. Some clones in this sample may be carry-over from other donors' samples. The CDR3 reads CASSLSAFSGELFF. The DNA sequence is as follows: TGTGCCAGCAGTTTATCGGCCTTCTCCGGGGAGCTGTTTTTT.